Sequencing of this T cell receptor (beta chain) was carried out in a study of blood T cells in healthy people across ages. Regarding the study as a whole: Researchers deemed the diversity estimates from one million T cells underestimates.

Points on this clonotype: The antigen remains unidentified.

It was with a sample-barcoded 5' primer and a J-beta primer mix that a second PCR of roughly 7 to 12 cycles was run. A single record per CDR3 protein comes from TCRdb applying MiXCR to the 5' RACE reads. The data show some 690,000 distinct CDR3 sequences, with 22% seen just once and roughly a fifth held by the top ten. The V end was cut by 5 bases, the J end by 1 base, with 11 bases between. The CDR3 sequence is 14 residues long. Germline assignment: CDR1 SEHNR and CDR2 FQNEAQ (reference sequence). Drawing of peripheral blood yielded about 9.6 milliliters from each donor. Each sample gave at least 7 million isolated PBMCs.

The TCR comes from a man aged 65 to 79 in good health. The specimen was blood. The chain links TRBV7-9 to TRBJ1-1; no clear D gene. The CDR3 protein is CASSPTRENTEAFF. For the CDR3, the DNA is TGTGCCAGCAGCCCCACCCGGGAGAACACTGAAGCTTTCTTT. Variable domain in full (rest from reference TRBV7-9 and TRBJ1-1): DTGVSQNPRHKITKRGQNVTFRCDPISEHNRLYWYRQTLGQGPEFLTYFQNEAQLEKSRLLSDRFSAERPKGSFSTLEIQRTEQGDSAMYLCASSPTRENTEAFFGQGTRLTVV.